This T cell receptor beta chain was documented in a study of shared clonotypes between healthy human individuals. Original processing methods: Filtering differed, since immunoSEQ gave only junction sequences and no quality scores. TCRdb's table, derived via immunoSEQ multiplex PCR, lists solely in-frame clones and lacks some. V and J calls and clone size follow that table, whereas D and trimming were derived from the DNA. The data contain hundreds of thousands of clones, around 78% of them singletons. There were no recent acute infections or vaccinations among the donors, who were healthy HIV-negative adults. The donors were all Caucasian adults (living in Nashville, Tennessee). Germline CDR1 and CDR2: SNHLY and FYNNEI. The CDR3 consists of 16 residues. V lost 6 bases and J lost 2; bases outside the gene matches: 12.

Specimen: PBMCs. The origin of this receptor is a woman between 40 and 55 years old in good health. Some clones in this sample may be carry-over from other donors' samples. The chain combines TRBV2 with TRBJ1-1, with 7 bases lining up with TRBD1. CDR3 nucleotide sequence: TGTGCCAGCAGACGACAGGGTGGGTCTATTAACACTGAAGCTTTCTTT. It specifies CASRRQGGSINTEAFF.